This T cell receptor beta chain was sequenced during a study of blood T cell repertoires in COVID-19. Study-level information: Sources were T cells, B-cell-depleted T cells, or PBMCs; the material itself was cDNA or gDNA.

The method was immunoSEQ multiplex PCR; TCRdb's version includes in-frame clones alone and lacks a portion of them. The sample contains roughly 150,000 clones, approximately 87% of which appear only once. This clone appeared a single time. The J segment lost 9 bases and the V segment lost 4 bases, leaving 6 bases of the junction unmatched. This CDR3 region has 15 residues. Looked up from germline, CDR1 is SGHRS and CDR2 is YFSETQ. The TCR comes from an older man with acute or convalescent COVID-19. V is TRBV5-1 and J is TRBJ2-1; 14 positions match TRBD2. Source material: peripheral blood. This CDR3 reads CASSVETSGRVEQFF. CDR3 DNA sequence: TGCGCCAGCAGCGTAGAGACTAGCGGGAGGGTTGAGCAGTTCTTC.